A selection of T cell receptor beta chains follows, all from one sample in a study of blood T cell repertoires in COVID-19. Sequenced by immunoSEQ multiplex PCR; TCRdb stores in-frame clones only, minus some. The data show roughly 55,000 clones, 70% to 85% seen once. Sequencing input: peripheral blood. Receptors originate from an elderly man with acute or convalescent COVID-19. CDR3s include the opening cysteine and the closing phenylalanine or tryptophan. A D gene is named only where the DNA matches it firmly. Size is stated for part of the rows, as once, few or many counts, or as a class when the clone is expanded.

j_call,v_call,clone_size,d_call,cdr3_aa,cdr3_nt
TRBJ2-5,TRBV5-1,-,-,CASSDTGTETQYF,TGCGCCAGCAGCGATACAGGGACGGAGACCCAGTACTTC
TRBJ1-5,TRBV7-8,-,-,CASSLGHLSQHF,TGTGCCAGCAGCCTTGGGCACCTTAGCCAGCATTTT
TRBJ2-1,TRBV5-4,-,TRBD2,CASSPGTSGYNEQFF,TGTGCCAGCAGCCCCGGGACTAGCGGTTACAATGAGCAGTTCTTC
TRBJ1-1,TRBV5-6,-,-,CASSLMRVSEAFF,TGTGCCAGCAGCCTAATGAGGGTTTCTGAAGCTTTCTTT
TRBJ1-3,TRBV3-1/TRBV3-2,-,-,CASSQDFGRRNSGNTIYF,TGTGCCAGCAGCCAAGATTTCGGGCGGAGGAACTCTGGAAACACCATATATTTT
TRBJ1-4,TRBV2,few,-,CASSAAGVTNEKLFF,TGTGCCAGCAGTGCCGCAGGGGTGACTAATGAAAAACTGTTTTTT
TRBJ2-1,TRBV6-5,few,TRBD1,CASSYTNRGEQFF,TGTGCCAGCAGTTACACCAACAGGGGTGAGCAGTTCTTC
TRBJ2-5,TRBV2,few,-,CASSASSETQYF,TGTGCCAGCAGTGCGTCGTCAGAGACCCAGTACTTC
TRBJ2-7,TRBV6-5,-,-,CASSYSSVILDEQYF,TGTGCCAGCAGTTACTCCTCCGTCATTTTAGACGAGCAGTACTTC
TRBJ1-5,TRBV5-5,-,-,CASIQDSNSNQPQHF,TGTGCCAGCATCCAAGACAGCAATAGCAATCAGCCCCAGCATTTT
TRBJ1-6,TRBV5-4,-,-,CASSLGQGNSPLHF,TGTGCCAGCAGCTTGGGTCAGGGGAATTCACCCCTCCACTTT
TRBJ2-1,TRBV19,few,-,CASTRGVSSYNEQFF,TGTGCCAGTACTAGGGGTGTCAGCTCCTACAATGAGCAGTTCTTC
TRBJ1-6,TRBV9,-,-,CASSVQGTNSPLHF,TGTGCCAGCAGCGTACAGGGGACGAATTCACCCCTCCACTTT